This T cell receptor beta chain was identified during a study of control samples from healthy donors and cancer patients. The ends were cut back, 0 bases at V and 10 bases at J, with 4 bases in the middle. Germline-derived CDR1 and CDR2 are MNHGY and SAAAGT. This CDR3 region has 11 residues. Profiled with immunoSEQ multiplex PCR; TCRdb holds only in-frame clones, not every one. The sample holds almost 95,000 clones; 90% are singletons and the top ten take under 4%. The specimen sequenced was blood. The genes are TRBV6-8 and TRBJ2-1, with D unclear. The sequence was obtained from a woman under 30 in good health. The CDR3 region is CASSYSCEQFF. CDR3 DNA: TGTGCCAGCAGTTACTCTTGCGAGCAGTTCTTC.